This T cell receptor (beta chain) emerged from a study of cytomegalovirus exposure and HLA in healthy donors. Looked up from germline, CDR1 is SGHTA and CDR2 is FQGTGA. The ends were cut back, 6 bases at V and 3 bases at J, with 11 bases in the middle. The CDR3 runs 14 residues. The study ran its PCR with 60 Vbeta and 13 Jbeta primers. The table came from immunoSEQ multiplex PCR; TCRdb's copy has only in-frame clones and leaves some out. The sample consists of 150,000 or so clones, approximately 80% of them appearing once. This sequence originates from a man younger than 35 in good health and CMV-seronegative. The chain employs TRBV7-3 and TRBJ1-4; tentatively, D is TRBD1 (6 bases). The source material was PBMCs. CDR3 loop: CASRRGYPNEKLFF. The CDR3 bases are TGTGCCAGCAGAAGGGGGTATCCTAATGAAAAACTGTTTTTT. Variable domain in full (rest from reference TRBV7-3 and TRBJ1-4): GAGVSQTPSNKVTEKGKYVELRCDPISGHTALYWYRQSLGQGPEFLIYFQGTGAADDSGLPNDRFFAVRPEGSVSTLKIQRTERGDSAVYLCASRRGYPNEKLFFGSGTQLSVL.